These T cell receptor beta chains were read from a single sample in a study of vaccination and CD4 T cells after COVID-19. TCRdb re-derived calls from the PCR reads in MiXCR, one entry per CDR3 protein. The sample includes about 31,000 distinct CDR3 sequences, 49% of them seen just once. The source material was CD4+ T cells from blood, sampled about 7 months after SARS-CoV-2 vaccination. Receptors were obtained from a human donor who had recovered from COVID-19. CDR3s include the opening cysteine and the closing phenylalanine or tryptophan. A D gene is named only where the DNA matches it firmly. Only some rows state a clone size, as once, few, many or a class for expanded clones.

few,NA,TRBV6-1,TRBJ2-1,TGTGCCAGCAGTGATCTAGAGCCACGGGCGTACAATGAGCAGTTCTTC,CASSDLEPRAYNEQFF
few,TRBD1,TRBV20-1,TRBJ1-2,TGCAGTGCTTCCCTAGACAGGGTTTCCGGCTACACCTTC,CSASLDRVSGYTF
NA,TRBD1,TRBV5-4,TRBJ2-1,TGTGCCAGCGGCAGGGGGTTCTACAATGAGCAGTTCTTC,CASGRGFYNEQFF
few,TRBD1,TRBV20-1,TRBJ2-2,TGCAGTGCTAGACCCGGGACAGGGGGCACCGGGGAGCTGTTTTTT,CSARPGTGGTGELFF
NA,TRBD1,TRBV4-1,TRBJ2-3,TGCGCCAGCAGCCACCAGCGACAGGGGGCTCGCACAGATACGCAGTATTTT,CASSHQRQGARTDTQYF
few,NA,TRBV19,TRBJ1-2,TGTGCCAGTAATAATGGACAGTTCCATGGCTACACCTTC,CASNNGQFHGYTF
NA,NA,TRBV6-5,TRBJ1-6,TGTGCCAGCAGTTCCGGTATACATAATTCACCCCTCCACTTT,CASSSGIHNSPLHF
NA,NA,TRBV9,TRBJ1-5,TGTGCCAGCAGCGCACGTAGCAATCAGCCCCAGCATTTT,CASSARSNQPQHF
NA,NA,TRBV12-3/TRBV12-4,TRBJ1-5,TGTGCCAGCAGTGAGAGACCGGACGTTAAGCCCCAGCATTTT,CASSERPDVKPQHF
NA,TRBD2,TRBV15,TRBJ2-7,TGTGCCACCAGCAGAGGCGGGCGGGAGGGGACCTACGAGCAGTACTTC,CATSRGGREGTYEQYF